This T cell receptor (beta chain) stems from a study of blood T cell repertoires in COVID-19. At the level of the study: COVID-19 samples from acute and convalescent phases originated in the United States, Italy and Spain. The analysed material was cDNA or gDNA that came from T cells, B-cell-depleted T cells, or PBMCs.

Per the original data handling: Amplifying reference gene primers gave estimates of nucleated cell counts. Profiled with immunoSEQ multiplex PCR; TCRdb holds only in-frame clones, not every one. That table furnishes V, J and clone size, whereas the DNA furnished D and trimming. The table records 130,000 or so clones, 84% of them present only once. CDR1 and CDR2 (germline): KGHDR, SFDVKD. V lost 1 base and J 5 bases, leaving 8 bases between the germline ends. This CDR3 spans 14 amino acids. V is TRBV24-1 and J is TRBJ2-1, with D unresolved. The receptor's source is a man in his 60s with acute or convalescent COVID-19. The sample consisted of peripheral blood. This CDR3 reads CATSDFSGDNEQFF. In DNA form, the CDR3 reads TGTGCCACCAGTGATTTTTCCGGAGACAATGAGCAGTTCTTC.